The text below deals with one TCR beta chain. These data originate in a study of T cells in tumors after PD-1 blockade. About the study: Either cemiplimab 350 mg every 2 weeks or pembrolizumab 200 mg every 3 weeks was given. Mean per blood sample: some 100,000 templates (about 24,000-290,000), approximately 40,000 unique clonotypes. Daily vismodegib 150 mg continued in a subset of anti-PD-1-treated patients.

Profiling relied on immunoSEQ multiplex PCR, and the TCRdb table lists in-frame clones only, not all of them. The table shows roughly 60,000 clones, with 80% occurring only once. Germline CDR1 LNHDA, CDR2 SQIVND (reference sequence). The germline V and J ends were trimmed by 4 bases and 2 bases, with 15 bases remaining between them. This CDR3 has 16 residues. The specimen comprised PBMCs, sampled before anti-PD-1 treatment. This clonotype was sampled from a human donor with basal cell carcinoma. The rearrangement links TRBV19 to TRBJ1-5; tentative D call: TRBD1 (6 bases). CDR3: CASSKRGAGGNQPQHF. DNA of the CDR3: TGTGCCAGTAGTAAAAGAGGGGCAGGGGGCAATCAGCCCCAGCATTTT.